These T cell receptor beta chains were read from a single sample in a study of shared clonotypes between healthy human individuals. The protocol was immunoSEQ multiplex PCR, while the TCRdb copy is restricted to in-frame clones and leaves out a portion. Here the sample spans around 2.1 million clones, approximately 94% being singletons. The sample consisted of naive CD4+ T cells sorted from blood. The receptors here all came from a young man in good health. The CDR3 runs from the conserved cysteine through the conserved F or W. The D gene is left open where the match is weak. Clone size is given for some rows only: seen once, a few or many times, or a class if the clone is expanded.

14	TRBV28	once	NA	TRBJ2-4	TGTGCCAGCAGTTTGCGGCAGGGGAGGGACATTCAGTACTTC	CASSLRQGRDIQYF
16	TRBV6-6	NA	NA	TRBJ1-3	TGTGCCAGCAGTTACGGACAGACCGCCTCTGGAAACACCATATATTTT	CASSYGQTASGNTIYF
15	TRBV6-6	NA	TRBD1	TRBJ1-4	TGTGCCAGCAGTCGAATACAGGGGGCTTTGGAAAAACTGTTTTTT	CASSRIQGALEKLFF
14	TRBV6-5	NA	NA	TRBJ2-7	TGTGCCAGCAGTTCCAGGATACTGGTGGACGAGCAGTACTTC	CASSSRILVDEQYF
15	TRBV19	NA	TRBD2	TRBJ2-1	TGTGCCAGTAGTATACTAGCGGGGGGGCCAAGTGAGCAGTTCTTC	CASSILAGGPSEQFF
15	TRBV5-4	NA	TRBD1	TRBJ1-4	TGTGCCAGCAGCTTAGTCGGACAGGGAGATGAAAAACTGTTTTTT	CASSLVGQGDEKLFF
14	TRBV6-5	NA	NA	TRBJ1-3	TGTGCCAGCAGTTACGTCTCCGGCGGAAACACCATATATTTT	CASSYVSGGNTIYF
14	TRBV27	NA	TRBD1	TRBJ1-1	TGTGCCAGCAGGACGGGACAGATGAACACTGAAGCTTTCTTT	CASRTGQMNTEAFF
15	TRBV5-1	NA	TRBD1	TRBJ2-5	TGCGCCAGCAGCTTGGACAGGGGGGCCGCGGAGACCCAGTACTTC	CASSLDRGAAETQYF
15	TRBV5-1	NA	TRBD1	TRBJ2-7	TGCGCCAGCACCTTCTACCCCGGACAGGGCTACGAGCAGTACTTC	CASTFYPGQGYEQYF
14	TRBV11-3	NA	NA	TRBJ2-1	TGTGCCAGCAGCTTAGCCGGGCCCTACAATGAGCAGTTCTTC	CASSLAGPYNEQFF
16	TRBV28	NA	TRBD1	TRBJ1-5	TGTGCCAGCAGTTCGGCGACAGGGAAGAGCAATCAGCCCCAGCATTTT	CASSSATGKSNQPQHF
12	TRBV30	NA	TRBD1	TRBJ1-6	TGTGCCTGGAAAGATACGGACAGGGAAACCCACTTT	CAWKDTDRETHF
16	TRBV7-9	NA	NA	TRBJ2-1	TGTGCCAGCAGCTTAGAATCAGTAACCTCCTACAATGAGCAGTTCTTC	CASSLESVTSYNEQFF
14	TRBV5-1	once	NA	TRBJ2-6	TGCGCCAGCAGCCGGACCTCTGGGGCCAACGTCCTGACTTTC	CASSRTSGANVLTF
15	TRBV10-2	NA	TRBD2	TRBJ2-3	TGCGCCAGCAGTGAGTACGGGGGGGGCACAGATACGCAGTATTTT	CASSEYGGGTDTQYF
15	TRBV27	NA	NA	TRBJ1-2	TGTGCCAGCAGTTTAGAGTGGAGGGGTAACTATGGCTACACCTTC	CASSLEWRGNYGYTF
12	TRBV7-3	NA	TRBD1	TRBJ2-3	TGTGCCAGCAGCTCCGGGACAGGGGCGCAGTATTTT	CASSSGTGAQYF
16	TRBV28	once	TRBD1	TRBJ1-3	TGTGCCAGCAGTTTATTGCCAGGGACAGGGGGAAACACCATATATTTT	CASSLLPGTGGNTIYF
14	TRBV6-5	NA	TRBD1	TRBJ2-2	TGTGCCAGCAGAGCCGGGACAGGGCCTGGGGAGCTGTTTTTT	CASRAGTGPGELFF
14	TRBV7-8	NA	NA	TRBJ1-5	TGTGCCAGCAGCTTAGCCCAAGGCAATCAGCCCCAGCATTTT	CASSLAQGNQPQHF
14	TRBV28	NA	NA	TRBJ2-2	TGTGCCAGCAGTCCGGGACAGAACACCGGGGAGCTGTTTTTT	CASSPGQNTGELFF
12	TRBV7-9	NA	NA	TRBJ2-2	TGTGCCAGCAGCTTAGGGAAAGGGGAGCTGTTTTTT	CASSLGKGELFF
14	TRBV11-2	NA	TRBD1	TRBJ2-7	TGTGCCAGCAGCTTCCAGACAGGGTCCTACGAGCAGTACTTC	CASSFQTGSYEQYF
18	TRBV5-1	NA	TRBD2	TRBJ2-6	TGCGCCAGCAGCCTCGGACTAGCGGGGGTCTCTGGGGCCAACGTCCTGACTTTC	CASSLGLAGVSGANVLTF
15	TRBV6-1	once	NA	TRBJ2-7	TGTGCCAGCAGTGAATTTCCGGGGGTCTCCTACGAGCAGTACTTC	CASSEFPGVSYEQYF
17	TRBV7-8	once	TRBD2	TRBJ2-7	TGTGCCAGCAGCTTCCCGGCTAGCGGCAAAGCTTCCTACGAGCAGTACTTC	CASSFPASGKASYEQYF
13	TRBV30	NA	NA	TRBJ2-3	TGTGCCTGGAGGCGGCGAATCACAGATACGCAGTATTTT	CAWRRRITDTQYF
14	TRBV7-3	NA	TRBD2	TRBJ2-2	TGTGCCAGCAGAGGGAGGGGTGACACCGGGGAGCTGTTTTTT	CASRGRGDTGELFF
15	TRBV6-1	NA	NA	TRBJ2-7	TGTGCCAGCAGTGAAGGGAGCAGCAACTCCTACGAGCAGTACTTC	CASSEGSSNSYEQYF
13	TRBV30	NA	NA	TRBJ1-1	TGTGCCTGGTCCTCTAATTTGAACACTGAAGCTTTCTTT	CAWSSNLNTEAFF
13	TRBV7-2	NA	NA	TRBJ2-7	TGTGCCAGCACCTCCCGGACAGCCTACGAGCAGTACTTC	CASTSRTAYEQYF
12	TRBV30	NA	TRBD1	TRBJ1-2	TGTGCCTGGTCGACAGGGAACTATGGCTACACCTTC	CAWSTGNYGYTF
13	TRBV2	NA	NA	TRBJ1-2	TGTGCCAGCAGCCTTCAGGGTAACTATGGCTACACCTTC	CASSLQGNYGYTF
14	TRBV7-8	NA	TRBD2	TRBJ2-2	TGTGCCAGCAGGCTTACGCTAGCGGGGGGGGAGCTGTTTTTT	CASRLTLAGGELFF
14	TRBV28	once	NA	TRBJ1-5	TGTGCCAGCAGTTTAGAATTGATTAATCAGCCCCAGCATTTT	CASSLELINQPQHF
14	TRBV27	NA	NA	TRBJ2-7	TGTGCCAGCAGTTTTAGGGGGTCCCCCTACGAGCAGTACTTC	CASSFRGSPYEQYF
14	TRBV19	NA	NA	TRBJ2-2	TGTGCCAGTGTGGCGGGCCCTAACACCGGGGAGCTGTTTTTT	CASVAGPNTGELFF
13	TRBV19	NA	NA	TRBJ1-4	TGTGCCAGTAGTATAAGAGGCCGTGAAAAACTGTTTTTT	CASSIRGREKLFF
15	TRBV2	NA	NA	TRBJ2-5	TGTGCCAGCAGTGTAGCAGGAGCTACAGGGGAGACCCAGTACTTC	CASSVAGATGETQYF
18	TRBV5-6	once	TRBD2	TRBJ2-4	TGTGCCAGCAGCTTTCGACTAGCGGGAGGGCGGGCCAAAAACATTCAGTACTTC	CASSFRLAGGRAKNIQYF
14	TRBV7-8	NA	NA	TRBJ1-2	TGTGCCAGCAGCGCAGCTGGGGGGATATTTGGCTACACCTTC	CASSAAGGIFGYTF
19	TRBV30	once	NA	TRBJ2-4	TGTGCCTGGAGTGCCCCGGGGGCGGGAGCAATCCAAGGCAAAAACATTCAGTACTTC	CAWSAPGAGAIQGKNIQYF
13	TRBV5-6	once	NA	TRBJ1-3	TGTGCCAGCAGCCCTTCTCTATGGAACACCATATATTTT	CASSPSLWNTIYF